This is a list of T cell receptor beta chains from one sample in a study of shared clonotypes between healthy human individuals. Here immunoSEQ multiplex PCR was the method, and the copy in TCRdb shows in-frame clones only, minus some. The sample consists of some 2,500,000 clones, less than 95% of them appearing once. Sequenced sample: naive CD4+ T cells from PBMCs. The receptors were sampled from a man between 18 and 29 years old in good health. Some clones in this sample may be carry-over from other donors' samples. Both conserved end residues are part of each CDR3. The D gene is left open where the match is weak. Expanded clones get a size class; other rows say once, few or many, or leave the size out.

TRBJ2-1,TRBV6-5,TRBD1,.,TGTGCCAGCAGGGCTGGGACAGGGTACAATGAGCAGTTCTTC,CASRAGTGYNEQFF
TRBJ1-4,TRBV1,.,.,TGCACCAGCAGCCCCAGGACAGGGTCACAAGAAAAACTGTTTTTT,CTSSPRTGSQEKLFF
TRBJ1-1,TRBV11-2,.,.,TGTGCCAGCAGCTTAGGTGCGACACGGAACACTGAAGCTTTCTTT,CASSLGATRNTEAFF
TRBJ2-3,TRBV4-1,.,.,TGCGCCAGCAGCCAAGCACAGGGCACAGATACGCAGTATTTT,CASSQAQGTDTQYF
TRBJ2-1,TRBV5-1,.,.,TGCGCCAGCAGCCGGCCAGAGCCTAATGAGCAGTTCTTC,CASSRPEPNEQFF
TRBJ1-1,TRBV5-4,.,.,TGTGCCAGCAGCTCGGGTGGACAGCGGAACACTGAAGCTTTCTTT,CASSSGGQRNTEAFF
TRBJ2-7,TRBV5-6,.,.,.,CASSSVGRGAHVF
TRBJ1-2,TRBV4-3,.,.,TGCGCCAGCAGCCAAGGATCGGTGGATGGCTACACCTTC,CASSQGSVDGYTF
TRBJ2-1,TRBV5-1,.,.,TGCGCCAGCAGCGCCTTGGGGGGCTCCTACAATGAGCAGTTCTTC,CASSALGGSYNEQFF
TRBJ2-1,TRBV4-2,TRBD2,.,TGTGCCAGCAGCCCCGAAGCCAGCGGGGCGCCGTACAATGAGCAGTTCTTC,CASSPEASGAPYNEQFF
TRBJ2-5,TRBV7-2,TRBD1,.,TGTGCCAGCAGCTTCCGGACGGGGCAGGGGGAAGAGACCCAGTACTTC,CASSFRTGQGEETQYF
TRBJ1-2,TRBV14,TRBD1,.,TGTGCCAGCAGCCAACGGACAGGGCGCCTTAACTATGGCTACACCTTC,CASSQRTGRLNYGYTF
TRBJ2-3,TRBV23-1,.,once,TGCGCCAGCAGTCAGCGGAGTAGCGGACCTAGCACAGATACGCAGTATTTT,CASSQRSSGPSTDTQYF
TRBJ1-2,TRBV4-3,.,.,TGCGCCAGCAGCCCAGTTGGAGGGTACTATGGCTACACCTTC,CASSPVGGYYGYTF
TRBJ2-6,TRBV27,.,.,TGTGCCAGCAGTTTACGGTCCGGGGCCAACGTCCTGACTTTC,CASSLRSGANVLTF
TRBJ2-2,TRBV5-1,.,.,TGCGCCAGCAGCTTGGTCCCCCAGAAGAACACCGGGGAGCTGTTTTTT,CASSLVPQKNTGELFF
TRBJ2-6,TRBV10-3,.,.,TGTGCCATCAGTGACCCGAGGACTTCTGGGGCCAACGTCCTGACTTTC,CAISDPRTSGANVLTF
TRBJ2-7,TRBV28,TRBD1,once,TGTGCCAGCAGTTACAACTGGGACAGGGGAGGCTACGAGCAGTACTTC,CASSYNWDRGGYEQYF
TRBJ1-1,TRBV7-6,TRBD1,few,TGTGCCAGCAGCCGGACAGGGGCGATGAACACTGAAGCTTTCTTT,CASSRTGAMNTEAFF
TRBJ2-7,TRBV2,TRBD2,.,TGTGCCAGCACCCGGGAAAGCGGGAGCTCCTACGAGCAGTACTTC,CASTRESGSSYEQYF
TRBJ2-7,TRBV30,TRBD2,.,TGTGCCTGGGGTCCGGCGGGAGGGCCCTACGAGCAGTACTTC,CAWGPAGGPYEQYF
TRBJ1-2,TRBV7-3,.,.,TGTGCCAGCAGCCCAAGGACAGTGACTAACTATGGCTACACCTTC,CASSPRTVTNYGYTF